Here is one T cell receptor (beta chain) with its context. J was trimmed by 3 bases and V by 6 bases; bases with no gene match: 8. Germline V gene data show CDR1 as MNHNS and CDR2 as SASEGT. There are 15 residues in the CDR3. Checkpoint therapy with ipilimumab 1 mg/kg began 14 to 28 days after transplant. These data are taken from a study of ipilimumab plus nivolumab after autologous stem cell transplantation. Study context: DLBCL patients had primary refractory or relapsed disease.

TCRdb's table, derived via immunoSEQ multiplex PCR, lists solely in-frame clones and lacks some. The repertoire holds approximately 20,000 clones, with 70% to 80% as singletons. The chain combines TRBV6-1 with TRBJ1-5, with 7 bases identical to TRBD1. The sequenced sample was PBMCs, obtained in a trial of ipilimumab plus nivolumab as post-transplant consolidation. The clonotype was recovered from a male donor with diffuse large B-cell lymphoma. The CDR3 protein is CASRTQGGVNQPQHF. The CDR3 nucleotides read TGTGCCAGCAGAACTCAGGGGGGGGTCAATCAGCCCCAGCATTTT.